This T cell receptor (beta chain) appears in the sequencing data of a study of post-analysis software for immune sequencing data. Points from the study as a whole: The study found TRBV5-6, TRBV5-1 and TRBV20-1 among a handful of TRBV segments more frequent in patients than controls. Comparison with controls showed significantly lower normalized Chao1 diversity in multiple sclerosis patients.

Prepared libraries of TCR beta cDNA carried unique molecular identifiers. Yield was 450,000 to 650,000 cDNA molecules from about 0.94 to 9.7 million T cells. TCRdb reprocessed the PCR reads via MiXCR and lists one record per CDR3 protein. Of roughly 620,000 distinct CDR3 sequences in the sample, roughly 47% were seen once. The CDR3 has 14 residues. Germline assignment: CDR1 DFQATT and CDR2 SNEGSKA (reference sequence). V shed 1 base and J 12 bases; nucleotides not matched to a gene: 10. This clonotype occurred a few times. The target antigen is unknown. The sequenced sample was blood. The source of this sequence is a girl aged 5-17 years with multiple sclerosis. The chain has TRBV20-1 and TRBJ2-4; 9 bases are shared with TRBD2. The CDR3 here is CSARVFGTSRTQYF. In DNA form, the CDR3 reads TGCAGTGCTAGAGTTTTCGGGACTAGCAGGACTCAGTACTTC.